This T cell receptor beta chain was observed in a study of Graves' ophthalmopathy and Graves' hyperthyroidism. Study details: Before any treatment, peripheral blood was taken at the initial diagnosis.

This clonotype has ten or more counts. The authors amplified TCR beta CDR3 regions from RNA transcripts. First-round RT-PCR employed HTBI primers, with a second-round multiplex PCR after it. TCRdb reprocessed the multiplex PCR reads with MiXCR, giving one entry per CDR3 protein. Of some 360,000 distinct CDR3 sequences in the sample, roughly a sixth are singletons; the top ten hold 2.4%. Clinicians made diagnoses from clinical symptoms, serum thyroxine, TRAb, thyroid ultrasound and orbital computed tomography. The specimen sequenced was peripheral blood. The sequence came from an adult woman with stable Graves' hyperthyroidism.

Written as DNA, the CDR3 is TGTGCCACCAGTGATGGGGCGGGGAGGAATGGCTACACCTTC. Its translation is CATSDGAGRNGYTF. The V call is TRBV24-1, the J call TRBJ1-2; weak D call: TRBD1 (5 bases). Germline lookup yields CDR1 KGHDR and CDR2 SFDVKD. The CDR3 consists of 14 residues. Deletions cut 3 bases from V and 6 bases from J, with 13 bases between.